This entry is about one T cell receptor (beta chain). Its antigen target is currently unknown. Base qualities are not at hand, and no much larger clone is one base apart. The CDR3 regions of human TCRbeta chains were subjected to immunosequencing. The authors' pipeline ran thus. Repertoire TCRs were checked for matches against a reference library of SARS-CoV-2-specific TCRs that had been generated using the MIRA antigen-specificity platform. Breadth was defined as the fraction of unique TCRs that were SARS-CoV-2-associated. Depth was defined as the fraction of total T cells that were SARS-CoV-2-associated. Using the MIRA data, every spike-specific TCR was mapped to the spike region that the TCR reacted to and assigned to either a CD4 or a CD8 class. Log10-transformed breadth and depth values were compared by one-way ANOVA with Sidak's multiple comparisons tests. TCRdb mirrors the immuneACCESS table, restricted to in-frame sequences. Some clones are absent from its copies; in checked studies, under half trace to an unresolved V gene, and the reason for the others is unknown. The V and J calls and clone size come from that table; D and trimming were worked out from the DNA. In all, the sample holds 100,000 or so clones, and roughly 88% of those were seen once. Jointly, the top ten make up about 2.3% of the sample.

The entry originates in a study of T cell responses to AZD1222 COVID-19 vaccine (dated by TCRdb to the early 2020s). As for the study more broadly: AZD1222 recipients whose second dose came at about 4 weeks and those whose second dose came at about 12 weeks were combined into one group, since spike-specific TCR depth and breadth did not differ between the two schedules. A total of 233 trial participants underwent TCR sequencing, of whom 207 received two doses of AZD1222 and around 26 received two doses of the MenACWY control vaccine. Trial participants were enrolled by age into 18-55, 56-69 and 70-plus year subgroups, with approximately 150, 28 and 58 TCR-sequenced participants respectively. Study-wide conclusions, independent of this receptor: CD4 TCRs associated with the vaccine covered the entire spike protein, and the dominant responses were in regions 160-218 and 743-854. Participants were mostly white British, with more females than males. The authors suggested clonal diversity may have been underestimated. Reportedly, close to half of the unique spike-specific TCRs recognized epitopes lying outside the regions that are mutated in the B.1.351 and B.1.1.7 variants. Because no samples from the day 14 peak response were available, repertoires could be characterized only after the peak T cell response. In the small 56-69-year group, the increase in depth fell short of significance, most likely because of low power. Conclusions about previously exposed vaccinees are limited, since just six AZD1222 recipients were seropositive for SARS-CoV-2 at baseline. After two AZD1222 doses, both the breadth and the depth of spike-specific TCRs were significantly higher than at day 0 and than in MenACWY recipients.

In light of the paper, this sample's time point label describes: baseline before first vaccination. Samples from vaccinated people were obtained from the UK trials COV001 and COV002, which included a single-blind randomized controlled phase 2/3 trial of AZD1222 (ChAdOx1 nCoV-19) in healthy adults. Trial participant PBMC samples were collected at day 0 and day 28 after the second dose for TCRbeta chain sequencing. The CDR3 contains 13 residues, cysteine and phenylalanine counted. The only DNA kept is the CDR3, 39 bases in frame from the first base. Trimming at the junction amounts to 5 bases on V and 7 bases on J, and the germline ends lie 14 bases apart. The germline V gene yields MDHEN for CDR1 and SYDVKM for CDR2.

The sample in question was peripheral blood, obtained on day 0 of AZD1222 vaccination. This clonotype was obtained from an adult in good health. The V and J genes are TRBV28 and TRBJ1-2; the D gene is unclear. The CDR3 is CASSDGIGGGYTF. The bases are TGTGCCAGCAGTGACGGAATAGGAGGTGGCTACACCTTC.